The source of this TCR beta chain is a study of patients and donors after allogeneic stem cell transplantation. Trimming took 2 bases from V and 6 from J; bases not matched to a gene: 7. The CDR3 runs 16 residues. Via MiXCR, TCRdb re-called the RT-PCR reads, giving one row per CDR3 protein. The sample carries roughly 940,000 distinct CDR3 sequences, roughly 17% recorded once. The origin of this receptor is a human donor who was either an allogeneic HSCT recipient or a stem cell or donor lymphocyte infusion donor (not recorded which). It is not recorded whose cells these are; they may come from a transplant donor. Sequencing input: blood, either unsorted or a sorted T cell fraction (not recorded which). The chain employs TRBV12-3 or TRBV12-4 and TRBJ2-4; 10 bases match TRBD1. The CDR3 spells CASSLTGTGERNIQYF. In DNA, the CDR3 is TGTGCCAGCAGTTTAACCGGGACAGGGGAAAGAAACATTCAGTACTTC.